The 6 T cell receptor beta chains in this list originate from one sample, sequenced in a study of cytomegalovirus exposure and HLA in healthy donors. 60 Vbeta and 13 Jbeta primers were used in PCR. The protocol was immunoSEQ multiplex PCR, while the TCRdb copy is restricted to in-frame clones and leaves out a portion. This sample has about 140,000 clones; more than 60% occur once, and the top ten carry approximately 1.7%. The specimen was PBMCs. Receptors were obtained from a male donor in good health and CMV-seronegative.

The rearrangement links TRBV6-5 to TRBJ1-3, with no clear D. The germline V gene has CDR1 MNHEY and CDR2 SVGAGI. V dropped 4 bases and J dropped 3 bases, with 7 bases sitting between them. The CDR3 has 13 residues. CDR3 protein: CASSSPVGNTIYF. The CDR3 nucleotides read TGTGCCAGCAGTTCCCCAGTTGGAAACACCATATATTTT.

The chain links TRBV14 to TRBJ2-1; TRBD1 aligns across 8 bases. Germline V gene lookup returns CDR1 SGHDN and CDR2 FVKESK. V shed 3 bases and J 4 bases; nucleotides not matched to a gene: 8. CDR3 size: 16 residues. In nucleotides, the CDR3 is TGTGCCAGCAGCCATGTCGGACAGGGCCAATACAATGAGCAGTTCTTC. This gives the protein CASSHVGQGQYNEQFF.

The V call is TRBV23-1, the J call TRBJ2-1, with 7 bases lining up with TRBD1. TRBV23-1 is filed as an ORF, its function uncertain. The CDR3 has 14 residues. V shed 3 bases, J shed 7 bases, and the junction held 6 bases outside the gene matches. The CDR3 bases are TGCGCCAGCAGTCATGCCAGGGGGTTGAATGAGCAGTTCTTC. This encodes CASSHARGLNEQFF.

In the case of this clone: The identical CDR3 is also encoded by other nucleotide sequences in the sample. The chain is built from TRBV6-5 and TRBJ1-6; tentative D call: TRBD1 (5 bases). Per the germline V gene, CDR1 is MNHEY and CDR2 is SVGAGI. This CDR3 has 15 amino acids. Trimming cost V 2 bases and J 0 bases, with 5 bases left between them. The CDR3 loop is CASSYDSSYNSPLHF. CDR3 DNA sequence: TGTGCCAGCAGTTACGACAGCTCCTATAATTCACCCCTCCACTTT.

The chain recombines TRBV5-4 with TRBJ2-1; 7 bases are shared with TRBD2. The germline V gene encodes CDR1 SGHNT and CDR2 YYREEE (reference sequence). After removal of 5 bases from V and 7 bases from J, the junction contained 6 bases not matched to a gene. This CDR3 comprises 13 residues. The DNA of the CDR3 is TGTGCCAGCAGTCCTGGGAGGGAGAATGAGCAGTTCTTC. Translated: CASSPGRENEQFF.

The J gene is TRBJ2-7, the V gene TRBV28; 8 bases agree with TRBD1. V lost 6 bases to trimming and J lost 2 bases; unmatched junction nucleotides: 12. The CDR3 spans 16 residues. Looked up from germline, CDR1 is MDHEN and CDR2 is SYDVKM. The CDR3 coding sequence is TGTGCCAGCAGCCCACATGGGACAGGCAGAACCTACGAGCAGTACTTC. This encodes CASSPHGTGRTYEQYF.